This T cell receptor (beta chain) came from a study of response to subunit inactivated influenza vaccine. TCRdb used MiXCR to reprocess the RT-PCR reads, holding one entry per CDR3 protein. The sample contains around 480,000 distinct CDR3 sequences, roughly 9.8% of which appear only once. The sequencing used PBMCs from blood, collected roughly 47 days after vaccination. This receptor was taken from a man aged 50 to 60 who received an inactivated influenza vaccine.

This chain's CDR3 is CASSLGDYPRADTQYF. The CDR3 DNA follows: TGTGCCAGCAGCTTGGGGGACTATCCTCGTGCAGATACGCAGTATTTT. The rearrangement links TRBV5-8 to TRBJ2-3, with TRBD2 matching 7 bases. The germline CDR1 and CDR2 sequences are SGHTS and YDEGEE. The CDR3 runs to 16 residues. The V and J ends lost 0 bases and 4 bases, in that order; junction bases with no gene match: 8. Full variable domain (outside the CDR3, taken from reference TRBV5-8 and TRBJ2-3): EAGVTQSPTHLIKTRGQQATLRCSPISGHTSVYWYQQALGLGLQFLLWYDEGEERNRGNFPPRFSGRQFPNYSSELNVNALELEDSALYLCASSLGDYPRADTQYFGPGTRLTVL.